This T cell receptor beta chain was observed in a study of cytotoxic CD8 clonotypes in ibrutinib-treated CLL. On the study more broadly: Once patients had received a median 12 months of treatment, range 6 to 36, response samples were obtained. The study, taken as a whole, reports: The times at which samples were taken varied between sustained-remission and progressing patients. While tracking circulating CD8+ T-cell counts, baseline clonality exceeded that of age-matched healthy donors.

Measured with immunoSEQ multiplex PCR; TCRdb has only the in-frame clones, and not every one. The repertoire holds 250,000 to 350,000 clones, roughly three quarters seen once, with around 5.1% in the top ten. The CDR3 length is 16 residues. From germline, CDR1 is SGHNT and CDR2 YYREEE (reference sequence). Trimming took off 6 bases at V and 4 bases at J, with 21 bases between the two ends. To note about this clone: Its antigen is not identified.

This TCR came from a human donor with chronic lymphocytic leukemia. The chain is built from TRBV5-4 and TRBJ2-3; a possible D gene is TRBD1 (6 bases). The sequencing here drew on PBMCs, taken at disease progression, from a patient treated with ibrutinib. The CDR3 DNA is TGTGCCAGCAACCACAGGGCCGGACTCAGGGCAGATACGCAGTATTTT. It translates to CASNHRAGLRADTQYF.